This T cell receptor (beta chain) was profiled in a study of blood T cell repertoires in COVID-19. Generated by immunoSEQ multiplex PCR, the TCRdb table keeps only in-frame clones and is missing some. The sample includes some 490,000 clones, approximately 85% of them seen just once. The germline CDR1 and CDR2 sequences are MNHEY and SVGEGT. The CDR3 loop spans 12 amino acids. The V gene lost 4 bases and the J gene lost 0 bases, with 2 bases spanning the gap. Sequencing was carried out using peripheral blood. This TCR came from a human donor in a cohort sampled during active COVID-19. V is TRBV6-2 or TRBV6-3 and J is TRBJ2-3; D gene unclear. The CDR3: CASSSSTDTQYF. CDR3 nucleotide sequence: TGTGCCAGCAGTTCAAGCACAGATACGCAGTATTTT.